This passage covers 5 T cell receptor beta chains from one sample sequenced in a study of cytotoxic CD8 clonotypes in ibrutinib-treated CLL. Data came from immunoSEQ multiplex PCR; TCRdb stores just in-frame clones and leaves some out. The sample gives over 250,000 clones, approximately 79% of which show up once; 5.6% is in the top ten. The source was PBMCs, collected at disease progression, from a patient treated with ibrutinib. All receptors come from a human donor with chronic lymphocytic leukemia.

V is TRBV5-1 and J is TRBJ2-3; 7 nucleotides line up with TRBD1. The CDR3 extends over 16 amino acids. Germline values: CDR1 SGHRS, CDR2 YFSETQ. V shed 4 bases, J shed 2 bases, and the junction held 10 bases outside the gene matches. The CDR3 DNA is TGCGCCAGCAGCCCCTTTACAGGGGCGGTCACAGATACGCAGTATTTT. As protein: CASSPFTGAVTDTQYF.

The chain is built from TRBV5-8 and TRBJ2-5; the D is unclear. Per the germline V gene, CDR1 is SGHTS and CDR2 is YDEGEE. The CDR3 is made up of 13 amino acids. Trimming took off 7 bases at V and 4 bases at J, with 14 bases between the two ends. As DNA, the CDR3 is TGTGCCAGCCAGAGTAGCTACCGAGAGACCCAGTACTTC. Amino acids: CASQSSYRETQYF.

The chain uses TRBV7-9 and TRBJ1-3; tentatively, D is TRBD1 (5 bases). This CDR3 is built from 14 residues. Germline V gene lookup returns CDR1 SEHNR and CDR2 FQNEAQ (reference sequence). V was shortened by 7 bases and J by 0 bases, with 10 bases between the two germline ends. This CDR3 is CASTGDLSGNTIYF. The CDR3 bases are TGTGCCAGCACCGGGGACCTCTCTGGAAACACCATATATTTT.

The CDR3 protein is CASTLPQGTEAFF. CDR3 in DNA: TGTGCCAGCACCTTACCCCAGGGTACCGAAGCTTTCTTT. This sequence joins TRBV9 and TRBJ1-1, with TRBD1 as a possible D gene (5 bases). The CDR3 has 13 amino acids. Trimming removed 6 bases at V and 8 bases at J, with 17 bases between. In germline, CDR1 is SGDLS, CDR2 YYNGEE.

The chain couples TRBV7-2 to TRBJ1-1; D perhaps matches TRBD1 (6 bases). V lost 3 bases and J 3 bases, leaving 11 bases between the germline ends. The CDR3 has 14 amino acids. CDR1 is SGHTA, CDR2 FQGNSA, per germline. The CDR3: CASSFRAGDTEAFF. The CDR3 DNA follows: TGTGCCAGCAGCTTTCGAGCAGGGGACACTGAAGCTTTCTTT.